These T cell receptor beta chains were read from a single sample in a study of shared clonotypes between healthy human individuals. Here immunoSEQ multiplex PCR was the method, and the copy in TCRdb shows in-frame clones only, minus some. Here the sample spans about 1.1 million clones, around three quarters being singletons. The specimen sequenced was memory CD4+ T cells from PBMCs. These receptor sequences come from a man between 18 and 35 years old in good health. Some clones in this sample may be carry-over from other donors' samples. The CDR3 runs from the conserved cysteine through the conserved F or W. The order of the fields is J gene, V gene, D gene, clone size, CDR3 protein, CDR3 DNA. The D gene is left open where the match is weak. Clone size is stated in some rows and not others, as once, few, many or a class when expanded.

j_call: TRBJ1-1; v_call: TRBV6-5; d_call: .; clone_size: .; cdr3_aa: CASISLWGGFTEAFF; cdr3_nt: TGTGCCAGCATCTCCCTATGGGGGGGGTTCACTGAAGCTTTCTTT
j_call: TRBJ2-5; v_call: TRBV7-9; d_call: TRBD2; clone_size: .; cdr3_aa: CASSPMTSGETQYF; cdr3_nt: TGTGCCAGCAGCCCCATGACTAGCGGGGAGACCCAGTACTTC
j_call: TRBJ2-7; v_call: TRBV4-2; d_call: .; clone_size: .; cdr3_aa: CASSQVGGEQYF; cdr3_nt: TGTGCCAGCAGCCAAGTAGGGGGCGAGCAGTACTTC
j_call: TRBJ2-7; v_call: TRBV5-6; d_call: TRBD2; clone_size: .; cdr3_aa: CASSFGAGRAYEQYF; cdr3_nt: TGTGCCAGCAGCTTTGGGGCAGGGAGGGCCTACGAGCAGTACTTC
j_call: TRBJ1-4; v_call: TRBV6-5; d_call: .; clone_size: once; cdr3_aa: CASSRTGNEKLFF; cdr3_nt: TGTGCCAGCAGTCGGACGGGAAATGAAAAACTGTTTTTT
j_call: TRBJ2-7; v_call: TRBV6-6; d_call: TRBD1; clone_size: once; cdr3_aa: CASRGMGQAYF; cdr3_nt: TGTGCCAGCAGGGGAATGGGACAGGCATACTTC
j_call: TRBJ1-1; v_call: TRBV7-2; d_call: TRBD1; clone_size: .; cdr3_aa: CASSVRTGSTEAFF; cdr3_nt: TGTGCCAGCAGCGTCCGGACAGGGAGCACTGAAGCTTTCTTT
j_call: TRBJ2-7; v_call: TRBV4-3; d_call: .; clone_size: .; cdr3_aa: CASSHLPETDSYEQYF; cdr3_nt: TGCGCCAGCAGCCACCTCCCTGAGACGGACTCCTACGAGCAGTACTTC
j_call: TRBJ1-4; v_call: TRBV6-6; d_call: .; clone_size: few; cdr3_aa: CASSPDSAVGEKLFF; cdr3_nt: TGTGCCAGCAGTCCAGACAGCGCGGTTGGCGAAAAACTGTTTTTT
j_call: TRBJ2-5; v_call: TRBV5-1; d_call: .; clone_size: .; cdr3_aa: CASSFDQETQYF; cdr3_nt: TGCGCCAGCAGCTTTGACCAAGAGACCCAGTACTTC
j_call: TRBJ2-2; v_call: TRBV11-3; d_call: .; clone_size: .; cdr3_aa: CASRLRTPNTGELFF; cdr3_nt: TGTGCCAGCAGGCTAAGGACACCGAACACCGGGGAGCTGTTTTTT
j_call: TRBJ2-5; v_call: TRBV4-1; d_call: .; clone_size: .; cdr3_aa: CASSLGGGARGETQYF; cdr3_nt: TGCGCCAGCAGCCTAGGAGGCGGAGCGAGGGGGGAGACCCAGTACTTC
j_call: TRBJ2-5; v_call: TRBV23-1; d_call: .; clone_size: few; cdr3_aa: CASRMTPDTTQYF; cdr3_nt: TGCGCCAGCCGTATGACCCCGGATACGACCCAGTACTTC
j_call: TRBJ2-5; v_call: TRBV9; d_call: .; clone_size: .; cdr3_aa: CASSQGAKETQYF; cdr3_nt: TGTGCCAGCAGCCAAGGGGCAAAAGAGACCCAGTACTTC
j_call: TRBJ2-7; v_call: TRBV28; d_call: TRBD1; clone_size: .; cdr3_aa: CASSPPTGTGFYEQYF; cdr3_nt: TGTGCCAGCAGTCCTCCCACCGGGACAGGGTTTTACGAGCAGTACTTC
j_call: TRBJ2-7; v_call: TRBV7-7; d_call: .; clone_size: .; cdr3_aa: CASSLVYGSIYEQYF; cdr3_nt: TGTGCCAGCAGCTTAGTGTACGGATCTATCTACGAGCAGTACTTC
j_call: TRBJ1-2; v_call: TRBV15; d_call: .; clone_size: .; cdr3_aa: CATSRDAGAGGYTF; cdr3_nt: TGTGCCACCAGCAGAGATGCGGGGGCTGGAGGCTACACCTTC
j_call: TRBJ2-1; v_call: TRBV5-1; d_call: TRBD1; clone_size: .; cdr3_aa: CASSLGGTGTYNEQFF; cdr3_nt: TGCGCCAGCAGCTTGGGAGGGACAGGGACCTACAATGAGCAGTTCTTC
j_call: TRBJ1-2; v_call: TRBV7-9; d_call: .; clone_size: .; cdr3_aa: CASSLANGGANTF; cdr3_nt: TGTGCCAGCAGCTTAGCAAACGGTGGGGCCAACACCTTC
j_call: TRBJ2-7; v_call: TRBV7-2; d_call: .; clone_size: once; cdr3_aa: CASSLDPASYEQYF; cdr3_nt: TGTGCCAGCAGCTTAGATCCGGCTTCCTACGAGCAGTACTTC
j_call: TRBJ2-1; v_call: TRBV6-6; d_call: .; clone_size: .; cdr3_aa: CASSPGVRNEQFF; cdr3_nt: TGTGCCAGCAGTCCCGGAGTACGCAATGAGCAGTTCTTC
j_call: TRBJ1-1; v_call: TRBV7-2; d_call: TRBD1; clone_size: once; cdr3_aa: CASSPLRTGLNTEAFF; cdr3_nt: TGTGCCAGCAGCCCCCTCCGGACAGGGTTGAACACTGAAGCTTTCTTT
j_call: TRBJ2-7; v_call: TRBV2; d_call: TRBD1; clone_size: .; cdr3_aa: CASNPGQGAYEQYF; cdr3_nt: TGTGCCAGCAACCCGGGACAGGGGGCCTACGAGCAGTACTTC
j_call: TRBJ1-2; v_call: TRBV14; d_call: .; clone_size: once; cdr3_aa: CASSQVHLNPYGYTF; cdr3_nt: TGTGCCAGCAGCCAGGTACACCTAAATCCCTATGGCTACACCTTC
j_call: TRBJ2-1; v_call: TRBV7-6; d_call: TRBD2; clone_size: .; cdr3_aa: CASSLGLAPNEQFF; cdr3_nt: TGTGCCAGCAGCTTAGGACTAGCCCCAAATGAGCAGTTCTTC
j_call: TRBJ1-1; v_call: TRBV30; d_call: TRBD1; clone_size: .; cdr3_aa: CAWRGYRGTMNTEAFF; cdr3_nt: TGTGCCTGGAGGGGATACAGGGGCACCATGAACACTGAAGCTTTCTTT
j_call: TRBJ2-7; v_call: TRBV5-1; d_call: .; clone_size: .; cdr3_aa: CASSSFGPIDEQYF; cdr3_nt: TGCGCCAGCAGCTCGTTTGGACCGATCGACGAGCAGTACTTC
j_call: TRBJ1-1; v_call: TRBV6-1; d_call: TRBD1; clone_size: .; cdr3_aa: CASSKYRDSPEAFF; cdr3_nt: TGTGCCAGCAGCAAATACCGGGACAGTCCTGAAGCTTTCTTT
j_call: TRBJ2-6; v_call: TRBV7-9; d_call: .; clone_size: .; cdr3_aa: CASSLGVSGSPGANVLTF; cdr3_nt: TGTGCCAGCAGCTTAGGAGTATCGGGCTCTCCTGGGGCCAACGTCCTGACTTTC
j_call: TRBJ1-5; v_call: TRBV28; d_call: .; clone_size: .; cdr3_aa: CASSPRVLQPQHF; cdr3_nt: TGTGCCAGCAGTCCCAGGGTCCTACAGCCCCAGCATTTT
j_call: TRBJ1-5; v_call: TRBV18; d_call: .; clone_size: .; cdr3_aa: CASSPSIITRGQPQHF; cdr3_nt: TGTGCCAGCTCACCAAGCATCATTACACGGGGTCAGCCCCAGCATTTT
j_call: TRBJ2-3; v_call: TRBV28; d_call: .; clone_size: .; cdr3_aa: CASSFPRSADTQYF; cdr3_nt: TGTGCCAGCAGTTTCCCCCGGAGTGCAGATACGCAGTATTTT
j_call: TRBJ1-4; v_call: TRBV10-1; d_call: .; clone_size: .; cdr3_aa: CASEDAGIGGTGTNEKLFF; cdr3_nt: TGCGCCAGCGAAGACGCGGGAATAGGGGGGACTGGAACTAATGAAAAACTGTTTTTT
j_call: TRBJ2-4; v_call: TRBV9; d_call: TRBD2; clone_size: many; cdr3_aa: CASSSGKVAKNIQYF; cdr3_nt: TGTGCCAGCAGTAGCGGGAAGGTAGCCAAAAACATTCAGTACTTC
j_call: TRBJ1-4; v_call: TRBV7-9; d_call: .; clone_size: .; cdr3_aa: CASSRTEVTEKLFF; cdr3_nt: TGTGCCAGCAGCCGCACAGAGGTTACGGAAAAACTGTTTTTT
j_call: TRBJ2-7; v_call: TRBV7-9; d_call: TRBD1; clone_size: .; cdr3_aa: CASSPHRGLNEQYF; cdr3_nt: TGTGCCAGCAGCCCGCACAGGGGGCTCAACGAGCAGTACTTC
j_call: TRBJ2-2; v_call: TRBV25-1; d_call: .; clone_size: few; cdr3_aa: CASSIGRSGELFF; cdr3_nt: TGTGCCAGCAGTATAGGACGATCCGGGGAGCTGTTTTTT
j_call: TRBJ2-7; v_call: TRBV5-1; d_call: TRBD2; clone_size: .; cdr3_aa: CASSLGSSGSPSEQYF; cdr3_nt: TGCGCCAGCAGCTTAGGCTCCAGCGGGAGCCCCTCCGAGCAGTACTTC
j_call: TRBJ2-5; v_call: TRBV30; d_call: .; clone_size: once; cdr3_aa: CAWSVHRATQYF; cdr3_nt: TGTGCCTGGAGTGTACACAGGGCGACCCAGTACTTC
j_call: TRBJ2-5; v_call: TRBV7-8; d_call: TRBD2; clone_size: few; cdr3_aa: CASSFGGWTSGRRETQYF; cdr3_nt: TGTGCCAGCAGCTTTGGGGGCTGGACTAGCGGGAGAAGAGAGACCCAGTACTTC
j_call: TRBJ2-5; v_call: TRBV2; d_call: .; clone_size: .; cdr3_aa: CASSAQGQETQYF; cdr3_nt: TGTGCCAGCAGTGCACAGGGACAAGAGACCCAGTACTTC
j_call: TRBJ2-1; v_call: TRBV5-1; d_call: TRBD1; clone_size: .; cdr3_aa: CASSEGTGLIEQFF; cdr3_nt: TGCGCCAGCAGCGAGGGGACAGGGCTCATTGAGCAGTTCTTC
j_call: TRBJ2-3; v_call: TRBV4-3; d_call: TRBD2; clone_size: .; cdr3_aa: CASRLSGSADTQYF; cdr3_nt: TGCGCCAGCAGATTAAGCGGGAGCGCAGATACGCAGTATTTT
j_call: TRBJ2-1; v_call: TRBV5-6; d_call: .; clone_size: .; cdr3_aa: CASSLGTGHYNEQFF; cdr3_nt: TGTGCCAGCAGCCTAGGGACGGGTCACTACAATGAGCAGTTCTTC
j_call: TRBJ1-2; v_call: TRBV29-1; d_call: TRBD1; clone_size: .; cdr3_aa: CSVEGRGRDYGYTF; cdr3_nt: TGCAGCGTTGAAGGGAGGGGGCGCGACTATGGCTACACCTTC
j_call: TRBJ1-5; v_call: TRBV7-9; d_call: .; clone_size: .; cdr3_aa: CASSLVGGLSNQPQHF; cdr3_nt: TGTGCCAGCAGCTTAGTGGGCGGACTTAGCAATCAGCCCCAGCATTTT
j_call: TRBJ1-2; v_call: TRBV5-1; d_call: .; clone_size: .; cdr3_aa: CASSPSLYGYTF; cdr3_nt: TGCGCCAGCAGCCCGAGCCTCTATGGCTACACCTTC
j_call: TRBJ2-5; v_call: TRBV28; d_call: .; clone_size: .; cdr3_aa: CASKVAGAEETQYF; cdr3_nt: TGTGCCAGCAAAGTCGCCGGGGCTGAAGAGACCCAGTACTTC
j_call: TRBJ2-7; v_call: TRBV5-4; d_call: TRBD2; clone_size: .; cdr3_aa: CASSSGGLAGFTYEQYF; cdr3_nt: TGTGCCAGCAGCTCAGGGGGACTAGCGGGCTTCACCTACGAGCAGTACTTC
j_call: TRBJ2-3; v_call: TRBV5-1; d_call: TRBD2; clone_size: .; cdr3_aa: CASSWRSTSGSTDTQYF; cdr3_nt: TGCGCCAGCAGCTGGAGGTCGACTAGCGGGAGCACAGATACGCAGTATTTT
j_call: TRBJ2-1; v_call: TRBV12-5; d_call: TRBD1; clone_size: once; cdr3_aa: CASQTGNSYNEQFF; cdr3_nt: TGTGCTAGCCAGACAGGGAACTCCTACAATGAGCAGTTCTTC
j_call: TRBJ1-1; v_call: TRBV19; d_call: .; clone_size: .; cdr3_aa: CASSTGVGNTEAFF; cdr3_nt: TGTGCCAGTAGTACAGGGGTTGGTAACACTGAAGCTTTCTTT
j_call: TRBJ2-7; v_call: TRBV6-6; d_call: .; clone_size: .; cdr3_aa: CASSYQRPDYYEQYF; cdr3_nt: TGTGCCAGCAGTTACCAAAGGCCGGACTACTACGAGCAGTACTTC